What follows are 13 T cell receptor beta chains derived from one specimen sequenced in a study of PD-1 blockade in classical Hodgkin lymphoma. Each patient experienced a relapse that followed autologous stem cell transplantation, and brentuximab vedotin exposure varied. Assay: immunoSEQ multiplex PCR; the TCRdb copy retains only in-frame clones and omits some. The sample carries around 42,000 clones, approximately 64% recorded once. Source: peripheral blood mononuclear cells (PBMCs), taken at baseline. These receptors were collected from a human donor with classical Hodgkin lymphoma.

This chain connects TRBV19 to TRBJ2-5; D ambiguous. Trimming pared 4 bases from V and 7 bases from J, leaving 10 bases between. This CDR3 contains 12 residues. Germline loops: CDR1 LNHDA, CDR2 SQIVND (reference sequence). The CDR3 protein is CASSREWTTQYF. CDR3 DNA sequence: TGTGCCAGTAGTAGGGAATGGACGACCCAGTACTTC.

The CDR3 loop reads CASISTYLDGYTF. As DNA, the CDR3 is TGTGCCAGCATCTCGACATACTTGGATGGCTACACCTTC. The rearrangement joins TRBV28 to TRBJ1-2; D gene uncertain. The germline gives CDR1 MDHEN, CDR2 SYDVKM. V lost 7 bases to trimming and J lost 6 bases, with 15 bases between them. The length of the CDR3 is 13 residues.

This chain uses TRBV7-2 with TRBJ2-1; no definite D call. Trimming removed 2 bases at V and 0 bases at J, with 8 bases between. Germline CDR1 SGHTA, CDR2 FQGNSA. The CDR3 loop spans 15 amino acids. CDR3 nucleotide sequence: TGTGCCAGCAGCTTAAACCCGGACTCCTACAATGAGCAGTTCTTC. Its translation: CASSLNPDSYNEQFF.

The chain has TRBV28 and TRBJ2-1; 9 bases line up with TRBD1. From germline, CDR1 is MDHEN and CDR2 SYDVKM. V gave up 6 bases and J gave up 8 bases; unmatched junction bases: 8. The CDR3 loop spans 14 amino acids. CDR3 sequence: CASSLGDREDEQFF. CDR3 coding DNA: TGTGCCAGCAGCCTTGGGGACAGGGAAGATGAGCAGTTCTTC.

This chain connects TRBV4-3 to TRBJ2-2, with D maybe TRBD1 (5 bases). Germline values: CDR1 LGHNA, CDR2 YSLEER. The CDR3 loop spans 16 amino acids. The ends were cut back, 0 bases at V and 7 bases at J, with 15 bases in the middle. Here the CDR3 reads CASSQDRVRTNGELFF. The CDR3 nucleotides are TGCGCCAGCAGCCAAGACAGGGTGCGTACCAACGGGGAGCTGTTTTTT.

Written as DNA, the CDR3 is TGTGCCTGGAGTGGATCTGATTCACCCCTCCACTTT. Its protein is CAWSGSDSPLHF. The chain links TRBV30 to TRBJ1-6; D is unresolved. V was shortened by 1 base and J by 8 bases, with 6 bases between the two germline ends. The CDR3 contains 12 residues. From germline, CDR1 is GTSNPN and CDR2 SVGIG (reference sequence).

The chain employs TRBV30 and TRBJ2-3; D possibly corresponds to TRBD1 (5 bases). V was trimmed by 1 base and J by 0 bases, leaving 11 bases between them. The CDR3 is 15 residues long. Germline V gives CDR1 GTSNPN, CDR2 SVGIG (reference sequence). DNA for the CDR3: TGTGCCTGGAGTGACTGGGGCCGCAGCACAGATACGCAGTATTTT. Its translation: CAWSDWGRSTDTQYF.

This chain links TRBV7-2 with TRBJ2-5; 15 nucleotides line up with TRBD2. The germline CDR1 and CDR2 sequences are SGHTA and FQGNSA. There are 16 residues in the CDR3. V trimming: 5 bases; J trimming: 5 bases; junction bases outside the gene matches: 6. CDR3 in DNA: TGTGCCAGCAGCCTAGGACTAGCGGGGGGGCAGGAGACCCAGTACTTC. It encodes CASSLGLAGGQETQYF.

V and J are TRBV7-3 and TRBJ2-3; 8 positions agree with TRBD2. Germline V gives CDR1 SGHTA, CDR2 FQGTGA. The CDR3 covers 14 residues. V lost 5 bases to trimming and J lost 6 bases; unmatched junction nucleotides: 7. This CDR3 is CASSPPGGRDTQYF. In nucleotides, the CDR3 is TGTGCCAGCAGCCCTCCGGGGGGGCGGGATACGCAGTATTTT.

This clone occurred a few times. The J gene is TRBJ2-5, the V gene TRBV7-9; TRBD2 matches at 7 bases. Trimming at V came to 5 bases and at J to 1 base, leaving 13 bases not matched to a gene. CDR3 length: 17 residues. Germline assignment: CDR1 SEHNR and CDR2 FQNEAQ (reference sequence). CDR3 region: CASSPADRAGFQETQYF. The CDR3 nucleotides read TGTGCCAGCAGCCCGGCCGACCGAGCGGGGTTCCAAGAGACCCAGTACTTC.

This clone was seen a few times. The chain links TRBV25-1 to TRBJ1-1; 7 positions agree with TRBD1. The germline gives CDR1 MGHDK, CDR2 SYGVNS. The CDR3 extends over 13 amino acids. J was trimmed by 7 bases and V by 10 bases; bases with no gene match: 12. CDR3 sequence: CATNDRVVGEAFF. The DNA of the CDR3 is TGTGCCACCAACGACAGGGTAGTTGGTGAAGCTTTCTTT. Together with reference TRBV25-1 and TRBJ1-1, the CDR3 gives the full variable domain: EADIYQTPRYLVIGTGKKITLECSQTMGHDKMYWYQQDPGMELHLIHYSYGVNSTEKGDLSSESTVSRIRTEHFPLTLESARPSHTSQYLCATNDRVVGEAFFGQGTRLTVV.

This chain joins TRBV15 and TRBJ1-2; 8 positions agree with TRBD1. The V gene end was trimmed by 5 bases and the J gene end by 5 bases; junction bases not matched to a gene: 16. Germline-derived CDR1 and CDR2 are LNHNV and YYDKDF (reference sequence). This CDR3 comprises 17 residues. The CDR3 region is CATSPEGQARVIYGYTF. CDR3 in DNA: TGTGCCACCAGCCCAGAGGGACAGGCCCGTGTTATTTATGGCTACACCTTC.

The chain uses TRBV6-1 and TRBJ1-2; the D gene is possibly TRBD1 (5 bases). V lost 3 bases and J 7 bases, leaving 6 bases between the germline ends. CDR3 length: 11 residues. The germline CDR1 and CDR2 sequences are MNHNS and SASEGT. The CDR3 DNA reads TGTGCCAGCAGTGAGGGGGGTGGCTACACCTTC. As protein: CASSEGGGYTF.